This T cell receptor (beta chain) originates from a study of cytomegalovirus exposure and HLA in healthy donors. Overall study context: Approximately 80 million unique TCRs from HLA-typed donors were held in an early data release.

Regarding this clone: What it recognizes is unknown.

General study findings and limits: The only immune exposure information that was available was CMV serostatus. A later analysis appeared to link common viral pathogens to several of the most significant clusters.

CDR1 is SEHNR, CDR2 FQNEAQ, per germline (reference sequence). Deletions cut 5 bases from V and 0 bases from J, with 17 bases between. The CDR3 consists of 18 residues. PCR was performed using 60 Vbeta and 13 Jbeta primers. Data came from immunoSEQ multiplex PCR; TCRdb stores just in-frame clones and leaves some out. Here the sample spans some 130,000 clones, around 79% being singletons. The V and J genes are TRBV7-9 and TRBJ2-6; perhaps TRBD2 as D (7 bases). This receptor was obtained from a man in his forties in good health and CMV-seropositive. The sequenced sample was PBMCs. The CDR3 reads CASSPRGGGSSGANVLTF. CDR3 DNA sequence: TGTGCCAGCAGCCCCAGAGGGGGGGGCAGCTCTGGGGCCAACGTCCTGACTTTC.